The entry below gives a single T cell receptor (beta chain) sequence along with its context. Its antigen is currently unknown. These data originate in a study of blood T cells in healthy people across ages. Overall study results and limits: It was the long-lived donors that had more naive CD4+ cells and higher diversity than aged donors. Calculation of diversity from one million T cells yielded estimates considered to be underestimates. In these data, TCR beta diversity tracked strongly with naive T cell percentage.

Through a sample-barcoded 5' primer and a J-beta primer mix, a second PCR was run for roughly 6 to 12 cycles. One entry per CDR3 protein, called by TCRdb with MiXCR from the 5' RACE reads. Of fewer than 800,000 distinct CDR3 sequences in the sample, around 21% were seen once. Approximately 9.4 milliliters was the volume of peripheral blood drawn from each donor. The CDR3 has 11 residues. Trimming removed 4 bases at V and 8 bases at J, with 8 bases between. Germline loops: CDR1 MNHEY, CDR2 SVGAGI. The V and J genes are TRBV6-5 and TRBJ1-2; a possible D gene is TRBD1 (5 bases). The source of this sequence is a man in his sixties or seventies in good health. The specimen was blood. The CDR3 DNA sequence: TGTGCCAGCAGTTCAGGGCCCGGCTACACCTTC. This sequence encodes CASSSGPGYTF.